The next 30 T cell receptor beta chains were all read from a single sample in a study of blood T cell repertoires in COVID-19. Method: immunoSEQ multiplex PCR; TCRdb's copy keeps in-frame clones and lacks some. This table holds around 140,000 clones, around 84% found once. Sequenced: peripheral blood. The receptors were gathered from a man aged 55 to 70 with active or convalescent COVID-19.

V and J are TRBV5-4 and TRBJ2-1; perhaps TRBD2 as D (6 bases). With 1 base removed from V and 10 bases from J, the gap between germline ends came to 18 bases. Germline V gene data show CDR1 as SGHNT and CDR2 as YYREEE (reference sequence). This CDR3 contains 15 residues. This chain's CDR3 is CASSLRLGGGEEQFF. As DNA, the CDR3 is TGTGCCAGCAGCTTGAGGCTCGGTGGCGGGGAAGAGCAGTTCTTC.

This clone was seen a few times. The V and J genes are TRBV5-8 and TRBJ2-7; a weak D match, TRBD2 (5 bases). Trimming left V 1 base short and J 2 bases short, with 13 bases between. The CDR3 spans 15 residues. Germline CDR1 is SGHTS and CDR2 is YDEGEE. CDR3 DNA: TGTGCCAGCAGCTTGTTGAGGGCAAGACCCTACGAGCAGTACTTC. As protein: CASSLLRARPYEQYF.

This chain links TRBV9 with TRBJ1-1; 8 positions agree with TRBD1. J was trimmed by 1 base and V by 3 bases; bases with no gene match: 5. Germline V gives CDR1 SGDLS, CDR2 YYNGEE. CDR3 size: 15 residues. The CDR3 loop reads CASSAPGTGNTEAFF. In DNA, the CDR3 is TGTGCCAGCAGCGCCCCCGGGACAGGGAACACTGAAGCTTTCTTT.

The chain uses TRBV18 and TRBJ1-5, with D perhaps matching TRBD1 (6 bases). Trimming pared 4 bases from V and 4 bases from J, leaving 11 bases between. Germline V gene lookup returns CDR1 KGHSH and CDR2 LQKENI. This CDR3 spans 14 amino acids. CDR3 nucleotide sequence: TGTGCCAGCTCACTAGATACAGGGAATCAGCCCCAGCATTTT. This encodes CASSLDTGNQPQHF.

The genes are TRBV4-3 and TRBJ1-2, with D hard to call. Germline V gene data show CDR1 as LGHNA and CDR2 as YSLEER. V shed 0 bases and J shed 3 bases, with 14 bases lying between them. The CDR3 has 16 residues. The CDR3, as DNA: TGCGCCAGCAGCCAAGAGTCGGGAGGAGTCTACTATGGCTACACCTTC. It codes for CASSQESGGVYYGYTF.

The CDR3 region has the DNA TGTGCCAGCAGTGTGAGGGCGGGAGTAGGCAATGAGCAGTTCTTC. Translation: CASSVRAGVGNEQFF. This rearrangement joins TRBV6-4 to TRBJ2-1; 7 nucleotides match TRBD2. The CDR3 is 15 residues long. Germline-derived CDR1 and CDR2 are MRHNA and SNTAGT. J gave up 6 bases and V 4 bases, and 9 bases lay outside the gene matches.

The sample holds a few counts of this clone. For the CDR3, the DNA is TGTGCCAGTAGTGAAACAGAGACAACTAATGAAAAACTGTTTTTT. This encodes CASSETETTNEKLFF. The chain joins TRBV19 to TRBJ1-4; no definite D call. Deletions cut 5 bases from V and 0 bases from J, with 10 bases between. Germline loops: CDR1 LNHDA, CDR2 SQIVND (reference sequence). The CDR3 has 15 residues.

The rearrangement joins TRBV4-1 to TRBJ1-5; 8 nucleotides agree with TRBD1. This CDR3 has 16 residues. Germline V gives CDR1 MGHRA, CDR2 YSYEKL. The V segment lost 0 bases and the J segment 1 base; nucleotides outside the gene matches: 2. The chain's CDR3 is CASSQETGVSNQPQHF. CDR3 bases: TGCGCCAGCAGCCAAGAGACAGGGGTCAGCAATCAGCCCCAGCATTTT.

V usage is TRBV11-3 and J usage is TRBJ2-5; D unresolved. V was pared by 2 bases and J by 1 base, with 8 bases between. Germline values: CDR1 SGHNT, CDR2 YENEEA. The CDR3 extends over 14 amino acids. CDR3 loop: CASSLYASQETQYF. As DNA, the CDR3 is TGTGCCAGCAGCTTATATGCGTCCCAAGAGACCCAGTACTTC.

The chain joins TRBV30 to TRBJ1-5; D is undetermined. Trimming removed 2 bases from V and 0 bases from J, with 5 bases in between. The CDR3 loop spans 13 amino acids. Germline CDR1 GTSNPN, CDR2 SVGIG (reference sequence). CDR3 sequence (DNA): TGTGCCTGGAGTCGCGATAGCAATCAGCCCCAGCATTTT. It yields the protein CAWSRDSNQPQHF.

The CDR3 sequence is CASSYSTSGKQFF. CDR3 sequence (DNA): TGTGCCAGCAGTTACTCGACTAGCGGGAAACAGTTCTTC. The J gene is TRBJ2-1, the V gene TRBV6-2 or TRBV6-3; 11 bases match TRBD2. Unmatched junction bases numbered 2, after V lost 0 bases and J lost 13 bases. The germline gives CDR1 MNHEY, CDR2 SVGEGT. The CDR3 loop spans 13 amino acids.

The rearrangement uses TRBV27 and TRBJ2-7; TRBD1 aligns across 10 bases. Germline lookup yields CDR1 MNHEY and CDR2 SMNVEV (reference sequence). The V and J ends lost 10 bases and 4 bases, in that order; junction bases with no gene match: 7. The CDR3 length is 13 residues. Here the CDR3 reads CATGTGVGYEQYV. As DNA, the CDR3 is TGTGCCACCGGGACAGGGGTTGGGTACGAGCAGTACGTC.

The chain carries TRBV29-1 and TRBJ2-5; D is uncertain. Germline loops: CDR1 SQVTM, CDR2 ANQGSEA. The CDR3 consists of 14 residues. V was pared by 4 bases and J by 1 base, with 13 bases between. As DNA, the CDR3 is TGCAGCGTTGGGAGAAGATACCGCCAAGAGACCCAGTACTTC. This sequence encodes CSVGRRYRQETQYF.

The rearrangement uses TRBV7-8 and TRBJ2-2; 8 bases fit TRBD2. The CDR3 has 15 residues. The V and J ends lost 5 bases and 4 bases, in that order; junction bases with no gene match: 6. The germline V gene has CDR1 SGHVS and CDR2 FQNEAQ. CDR3 protein: CASSRSGERTGELFF. As DNA, the CDR3 is TGTGCCAGCAGCCGTAGCGGGGAGCGCACCGGGGAGCTGTTTTTT.

The V and J genes are TRBV25-1 and TRBJ2-1, with D possibly matching TRBD1 (6 bases). Deletions cut 4 bases from V and 9 bases from J, with 16 bases between. Germline V CDR1 and CDR2: MGHDK, SYGVNS. The CDR3 has 14 residues. CDR3 sequence reads: CASSAPGHLSEQFF. CDR3 DNA: TGTGCCAGCAGTGCACCGGGACATCTCAGTGAGCAGTTCTTC.

V and J are TRBV21-1 and TRBJ1-4; TRBD1, the D gene given by the table, was not confirmed from the DNA. TRBV21-1 corresponds to a pseudogene. This CDR3 comprises 14 residues. CDR3 loop: CASSRDRGNEKLFF. For the CDR3, the DNA is TGTGCCAGCAGCCGGGACAGGGGAAATGAAAAACTGTTTTTT.

The V and J genes are TRBV27 and TRBJ1-4; tentatively, D is TRBD1 (6 bases). The CDR3 has 15 amino acids. V shed 6 bases and J shed 3 bases, with 14 bases lying between them. The germline V gene encodes CDR1 MNHEY and CDR2 SMNVEV (reference sequence). CDR3 DNA: TGTGCCAGCAGCCGCACAGGGAAGGCTAATGAAAAACTGTTTTTT. It codes for CASSRTGKANEKLFF.

This chain uses TRBV19 with TRBJ2-7; 8 bases map to TRBD1. Germline CDR1 LNHDA, CDR2 SQIVND (reference sequence). The length of the CDR3 is 15 residues. Losses at the gene ends were 5 bases for V and 6 bases for J; bases not matched to a gene: 12. The CDR3 coding sequence is TGTGCCAGTAGTCTAAACGGACAGGGTCGAACCGAGCAGTACTTC. Amino acid sequence: CASSLNGQGRTEQYF.

The J gene is TRBJ1-2, the V gene TRBV29-1; D remains unclear. The CDR3 sequence is 12 residues long. The V end lost 6 bases, the J end lost 0 bases, and 8 bases lay between the germline ends. The germline CDR1 and CDR2 sequences are SQVTM and ANQGSEA. This CDR3 is CSVTRSNYGYTF. CDR3 DNA: TGCAGCGTAACGCGATCTAACTATGGCTACACCTTC.

The rearrangement uses TRBV2 and TRBJ2-1, with D maybe TRBD1 (6 bases). The CDR3 loop spans 14 amino acids. V shed 1 base and J shed 8 bases, with 12 bases lying between them. CDR1 SNHLY and CDR2 FYNNEI come from the germline V gene. The CDR3 region is CASSEDGGWDEQFF. Written as DNA, the CDR3 is TGTGCCAGCAGTGAAGATGGGGGCTGGGATGAGCAGTTCTTC.

This clone has only one observation. The chain links TRBV9 to TRBJ2-1; TRBD1 agrees at 8 bases. The CDR3 totals 14 residues. Germline V gene lookup returns CDR1 SGDLS and CDR2 YYNGEE. Losses at the gene ends were 0 bases for V and 4 bases for J; bases not matched to a gene: 0. The CDR3 sequence is CASSVGQGYNEQFF. CDR3 in DNA: TGTGCCAGCAGCGTAGGACAGGGGTACAATGAGCAGTTCTTC.

The V and J genes are TRBV5-1 and TRBJ2-2; D is unresolved. The CDR3 extends over 14 amino acids. Deletions cut 2 bases from V and 1 base from J, with 6 bases between. CDR1 is SGHRS and CDR2 is YFSETQ in the germline V gene. The CDR3: CASSFSGNTGELFF. For the CDR3, the DNA is TGCGCCAGCAGCTTTTCAGGGAACACCGGGGAGCTGTTTTTT.

The chain is built from TRBV4-1 and TRBJ1-5, with D tentatively TRBD1 (6 bases). This CDR3 has 16 amino acids. Germline lookup yields CDR1 MGHRA and CDR2 YSYEKL. V gave up 2 bases and J gave up 7 bases, with 18 bases separating them. The DNA of the CDR3 is TGCGCCAGCAGCCAATTTCAGAACAGGGCTGGCCAGCCCCAGCATTTT. This encodes CASSQFQNRAGQPQHF.

This clone was observed once. The rearrangement links TRBV7-2 to TRBJ1-1; 7 nucleotides match TRBD1. Trimming at V came to 5 bases and at J to 1 base, leaving 10 bases not matched to a gene. Germline lookup yields CDR1 SGHTA and CDR2 FQGNSA. The CDR3 is 16 residues long. CDR3 nucleotides: TGTGCCAGCAGCCTTAACTCAGGGGGAGGGAACACTGAAGCTTTCTTT. Translated, it gives CASSLNSGGGNTEAFF. Looking up the rest from reference TRBV7-2 and TRBJ1-1 gives the full variable domain: GAGVSQSPSNKVTEKGKDVELRCDPISGHTALYWYRQSLGQGLEFLIYFQGNSAPDKSGLPSDRFSAERTGGSVSTLTIQRTQQEDSAVYLCASSLNSGGGNTEAFFGQGTRLTVV.

In this sample, this clone turned up once. V usage is TRBV18 and J usage is TRBJ1-2; D unresolved. The germline V gene has CDR1 KGHSH and CDR2 LQKENI. This CDR3 comprises 11 residues. Trimming stripped 2 bases from V and 8 bases from J, with 6 bases between. This CDR3 reads CASSPSKGYTF. CDR3 sequence (DNA): TGTGCCAGCTCACCATCTAAGGGCTACACCTTC.

The chain couples TRBV11-2 to TRBJ1-4, with TRBD1 as a possible D gene (6 bases). There are 15 residues in the CDR3. Germline values: CDR1 SGHAT, CDR2 FQNNGV. Trimming pared 1 base from V and 5 bases from J, leaving 11 bases between. The CDR3, as DNA: TGTGCCAGCAGCTTAGGGCGGGGGCGAAATGAAAAACTGTTTTTT. As protein: CASSLGRGRNEKLFF.

The chain uses TRBV19 and TRBJ2-6; 8 bases are a match to TRBD2. CDR1 is LNHDA and CDR2 is SQIVND in the germline V gene (reference sequence). This CDR3 has 16 amino acids. Trimming removed 4 bases from V and 4 bases from J; junction bases left unmatched: 6. The CDR3 reads CASSTGGTRGANVLTF. CDR3 coding DNA: TGTGCCAGTAGTACGGGAGGGACGAGAGGGGCCAACGTCCTGACTTTC. Combining the CDR3 with reference TRBV19 and TRBJ2-6 gives the whole variable domain DGGITQSPKYLFRKEGQNVTLSCEQNLNHDAMYWYRQDPGQGLRLIYYSQIVNDFQKGDIAEGYSVSREKKESFPLTVTSAQKNPTAFYLCASSTGGTRGANVLTFGAGSRLTVL.

The CDR3 DNA is TGTGCCACCACCGGACAGATAAATGAAAAACTGTTTTTT. Translated: CATTGQINEKLFF. The chain has TRBV15 and TRBJ1-4, with a tentative D call TRBD1 (6 bases). The V gene's germline CDR1 is LNHNV and CDR2 YYDKDF (reference sequence). Trimming removed 7 bases at V and 5 bases at J, with 11 bases between. The CDR3 spans 13 residues.

V gene TRBV28 combines with J gene TRBJ2-7; TRBD2 matches at 7 bases. V trimming: 2 bases; J trimming: 2 bases; junction bases outside the gene matches: 3. Germline loops: CDR1 MDHEN, CDR2 SYDVKM. The CDR3 length is 14 residues. The CDR3 nucleotides read TGTGCCAGCAGTTTAGGGGAGGGTACCTACGAGCAGTACTTC. Amino acids: CASSLGEGTYEQYF.

V usage is TRBV6-2 or TRBV6-3 and J usage is TRBJ2-2; TRBD1 aligns across 12 bases. With V trimmed by 2 bases and J by 3 bases, 4 bases remained unmatched. The germline CDR1 and CDR2 sequences are MNHEY and SVGEGT. The CDR3 is 17 amino acids. CDR3 in amino acids: CASSYRGQGAYTGELFF. The CDR3 bases are TGTGCCAGCAGTTACCGGGGACAGGGGGCCTACACCGGGGAGCTGTTTTTT.